Following are 2 T cell receptor beta chains from one sample sequenced in a study of blood T cells in healthy people across ages. The use of a sample-barcoded 5' primer and a J-beta primer mix characterized a second PCR of roughly 6 to 11 cycles. Each CDR3 protein is one row after TCRdb ran MiXCR on the 5' RACE reads. The sample comprises fewer than 1.5 million distinct CDR3 sequences, approximately 42% of which are singletons, and roughly 7.7% rests with the top ten. Sequenced material: blood. These receptors were collected from a woman aged 18-35 years in good health.

V usage is TRBV5-1 and J usage is TRBJ1-2; the match to TRBD1 covers 7 bases. Losses at the gene ends were 0 bases for V and 4 bases for J; bases not matched to a gene: 12. CDR1 is SGHRS, CDR2 YFSETQ, per germline. The CDR3 runs to 17 residues. The CDR3 loop reads CASSLVGAQGSVYGYTF. The CDR3, as DNA: TGCGCCAGCAGCTTGGTGGGGGCACAGGGGTCGGTCTATGGCTACACCTTC.

The chain combines TRBV7-6 with TRBJ1-1; the match to TRBD1 covers 8 bases. The CDR3 has 14 amino acids. Germline V gene sequence: CDR1 SGHVS, CDR2 FNYEAQ. The V and J ends lost 3 bases and 3 bases, in that order; junction bases with no gene match: 3. The CDR3 loop is CASSFSGGDTEAFF. The CDR3 bases are TGTGCCAGCAGCTTTTCAGGGGGCGACACTGAAGCTTTCTTT.